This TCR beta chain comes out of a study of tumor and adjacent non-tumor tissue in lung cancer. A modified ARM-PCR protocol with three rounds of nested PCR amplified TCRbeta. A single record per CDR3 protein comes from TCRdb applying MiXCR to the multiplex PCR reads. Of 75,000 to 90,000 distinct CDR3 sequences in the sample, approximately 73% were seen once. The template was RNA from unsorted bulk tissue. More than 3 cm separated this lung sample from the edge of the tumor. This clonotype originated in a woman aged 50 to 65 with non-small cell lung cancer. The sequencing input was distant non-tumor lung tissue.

The DNA of the CDR3 is TGTGCCAGCCCTAGTTTAGGGGGCGATAAACAGTTCTTC. The encoded protein is CASPSLGGDKQFF. V and J are TRBV6-1 and TRBJ2-1, with 7 bases that match TRBD1. The CDR3 sequence is 13 residues long. In germline, CDR1 is MNHNS, CDR2 SASEGT. The trim removed 8 bases at V and 13 bases at J, leaving 14 bases unmatched.